Listed here is a single T cell receptor (beta chain). Its specificity is not known. The sample belongs to a study of cytomegalovirus exposure and HLA in healthy donors. PCR used 60 Vbeta primers and 13 Jbeta primers. Here immunoSEQ multiplex PCR was the method, and the copy in TCRdb shows in-frame clones only, minus some. Here the sample spans over 250,000 clones, 86% being singletons. CDR1 is SGHTA and CDR2 is FQGNSA in the germline V gene. The length of the CDR3 is 16 residues. V dropped 2 bases and J dropped 6 bases, with 18 bases sitting between them. Study conclusions and caveats: In vitro, three CMV-associated chains proved specific for CMV antigens. For TCR beta chains, V- and J-gene trimming was later linked to a missense DCLRE1C variant.

This receptor was identified in a man aged 35 to 55 in good health and CMV-seropositive. The sample comprised PBMCs. This chain uses TRBV7-2 with TRBJ2-3, with a weak D call TRBD2 (6 bases). CDR3 nucleotides: TGTGCCAGCAGCTTATTAGGGGCGACTAGTGCGGATACGCAGTATTTT. Protein product: CASSLLGATSADTQYF.